These T cell receptor beta chains were read from a single sample in a study of regulatory T cells in long-lasting Graves disease. TCRdb recomputed calls from the multiplex PCR reads with MiXCR, one row per CDR3 protein. The sample lists 400,000 to 500,000 distinct CDR3 sequences, 21% seen once, with around an eighth in the top ten. The sequencing used peripheral blood mononuclear cells (PBMCs), collected when the disease was refractory, from a patient treated with antithyroid drugs. The receptor source for this set is a female donor with Graves disease. The CDR3 runs from the conserved cysteine through the conserved F or W. A D gene is named only where the DNA matches it firmly. Size values are once, few and many counts, or a class for expanded clones, and some rows have none.

DNA	CDR3	size	D	J	length	V
TGTGCCAGCAGTGCTGGAGGGAGGGCCACCGGGGAGCTGTTTTTT	CASSAGGRATGELFF	few	TRBD2	TRBJ2-2	15	TRBV6-2/TRBV6-3
TGTGCCAGCAGCCAAGGCCAGGGAATCGGGGAGCTGTTTTTT	CASSQGQGIGELFF	many	-	TRBJ2-2	14	TRBV3-1
TGTGCCAGCAGTGTGGACAGCCCCAGCTCCTACGAGCAGTACTTC	CASSVDSPSSYEQYF	many	-	TRBJ2-7	15	TRBV12-3/TRBV12-4
TGCGCCACCAGGGACAGGGCGGACACCGGGGAGCTGTTTTTT	CATRDRADTGELFF	few	TRBD1	TRBJ2-2	14	TRBV5-1
TGTGCCAGCAGATACGGACAGGGGGGAGAGACCCAGTACTTC	CASRYGQGGETQYF	many	TRBD1	TRBJ2-5	14	TRBV28
TGTGCCAGCAGTACACGACAGGGGCGTAGCACAGATACGCAGTATTTT	CASSTRQGRSTDTQYF	-	TRBD1	TRBJ2-3	16	TRBV6-1
TGTGCCAGCAGATTTGACAGGGGTTCAGAGACCCAGTACTTC	CASRFDRGSETQYF	many	TRBD1	TRBJ2-5	14	TRBV11-2
TGTGCCAGCTCACCATGGGTAGGGGATTTAGTCGAGCAGTACTTC	CASSPWVGDLVEQYF	-	-	TRBJ2-7	15	TRBV18
TGTGCCAGCAGACCTAGCGGGAGGGCCGAGGAGCAGTACTTC	CASRPSGRAEEQYF	many	TRBD2	TRBJ2-7	14	TRBV27
TGTGCCAGCGGTAGGACAGCAAATGAAAAACTGTTTTTT	CASGRTANEKLFF	many	-	TRBJ1-4	13	TRBV12-3/TRBV12-4
TGTGCCAGCAGCCGAGCTGGGATTGAGACCCAGTACTTC	CASSRAGIETQYF	many	-	TRBJ2-5	13	TRBV6-1
TGCAGCGTTGCCCCGGACAACCAAGAGACCCAGTACTTC	CSVAPDNQETQYF	many	-	TRBJ2-5	13	TRBV29-1
TGTGCCAGCTCACAAGCAGCGGCTGAAGCTTTCTTT	CASSQAAAEAFF	many	-	TRBJ1-1	12	TRBV18
TGCAGTGCTTTCCTAGGGGGCACAGATACGCAGTATTTT	CSAFLGGTDTQYF	once	-	TRBJ2-3	13	TRBV20-1
TGTGCCAGCAGTTCGATACCGGGACAGGGACTCTCTGGGGCCAACGTCCTGACTTTC	CASSSIPGQGLSGANVLTF	-	TRBD1	TRBJ2-6	19	TRBV28
TGTGCCAGCAGTCTCGCCGGGACAGGGCAAACTTTC	CASSLAGTGQTF	-	TRBD1	TRBJ2-7	12	TRBV28
TGTGCCAGCAGCCAAGAACTCGGACTAGCGGGAGTGTCTGAGCAGTTCTTC	CASSQELGLAGVSEQFF	-	TRBD2	TRBJ2-1	17	TRBV3-1
TGCAGTGCTAGAGCAGGTGCGTCTTTTCAGCCCCAGCATTTT	CSARAGASFQPQHF	many	-	TRBJ1-5	14	TRBV20-1
TGTGCCAGTAGTATCTTGGGACAAGAGGCCCAGTACTTC	CASSILGQEAQYF	few	-	TRBJ2-5	13	TRBV19
TGTGCCAGCGGGTACAGGTATCAGCCCCAGCATTTT	CASGYRYQPQHF	few	-	TRBJ1-5	12	TRBV6-1
TGTGCCAGCAGAGGCACACCACAGGGCCGGTACTTC	CASRGTPQGRYF	many	-	TRBJ2-7	12	TRBV27
TGTGCCTGTGAGGGGTACGGGCGGTCTGAAGCTTTCTTT	CACEGYGRSEAFF	-	-	TRBJ1-1	13	TRBV5-5
TGTGCCAGCAGTAAGGACTTACAAGAGACCCAGTACTTC	CASSKDLQETQYF	many	-	TRBJ2-5	13	TRBV2